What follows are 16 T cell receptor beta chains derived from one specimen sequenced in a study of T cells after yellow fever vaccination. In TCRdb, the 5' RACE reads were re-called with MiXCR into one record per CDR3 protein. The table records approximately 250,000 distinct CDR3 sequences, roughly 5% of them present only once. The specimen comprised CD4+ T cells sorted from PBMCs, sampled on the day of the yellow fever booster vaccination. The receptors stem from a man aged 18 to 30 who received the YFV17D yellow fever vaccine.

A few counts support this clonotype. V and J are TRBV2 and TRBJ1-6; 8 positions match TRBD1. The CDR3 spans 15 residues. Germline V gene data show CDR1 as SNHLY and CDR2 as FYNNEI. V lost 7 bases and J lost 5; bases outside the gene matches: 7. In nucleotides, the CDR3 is TGTGCCAGCACCGATCAGGGGGCTCATAATTCACCCCTCCACTTT. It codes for CASTDQGAHNSPLHF.

The chain's CDR3 is CASSLIGQGGYEQYF. The CDR3 DNA reads TGTGCCAGCAGCTTAATCGGGCAGGGAGGCTACGAGCAGTACTTC. This sequence joins TRBV7-3 and TRBJ2-7; TRBD2 is a possible D gene (6 bases). V lost 1 base, J lost 3 bases, and 13 bases lay in between. The CDR3 runs 15 residues. Per the germline V gene, CDR1 is SGHTA and CDR2 is FQGTGA.

This chain's CDR3 is CASSQVGRGKAGELFF. Written as DNA, the CDR3 is TGCGCCAGCAGCCAAGTAGGCAGGGGGAAGGCCGGGGAGCTGTTTTTT. The V gene is TRBV4-3, the J gene TRBJ2-2, with 7 bases identical to TRBD1. Losses at the gene ends were 1 base for V and 6 bases for J; bases not matched to a gene: 8. Germline CDR1 LGHNA, CDR2 YSLEER. The CDR3 contains 16 residues.

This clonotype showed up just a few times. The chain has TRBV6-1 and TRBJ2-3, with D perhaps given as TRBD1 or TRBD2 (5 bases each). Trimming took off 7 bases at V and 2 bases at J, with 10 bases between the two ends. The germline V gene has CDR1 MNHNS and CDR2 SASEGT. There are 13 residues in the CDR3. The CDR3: CASTEGTTDTQYF. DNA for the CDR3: TGTGCCAGCACCGAGGGGACCACAGATACGCAGTATTTT.

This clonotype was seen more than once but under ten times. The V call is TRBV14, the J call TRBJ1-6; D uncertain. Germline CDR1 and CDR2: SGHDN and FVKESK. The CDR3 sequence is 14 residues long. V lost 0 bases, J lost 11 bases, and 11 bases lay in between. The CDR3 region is CASSQEWRGTPLHF. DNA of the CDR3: TGTGCCAGCAGCCAAGAATGGCGGGGAACACCCCTCCACTTT.

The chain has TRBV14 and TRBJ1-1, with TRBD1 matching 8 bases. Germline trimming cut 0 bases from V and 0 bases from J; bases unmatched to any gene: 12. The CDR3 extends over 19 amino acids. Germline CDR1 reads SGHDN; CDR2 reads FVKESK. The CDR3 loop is CASSQDRSQGAVMNTEAFF. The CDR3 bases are TGTGCCAGCAGCCAAGATCGTTCCCAGGGGGCTGTCATGAACACTGAAGCTTTCTTT. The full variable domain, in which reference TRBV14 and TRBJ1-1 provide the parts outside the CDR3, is EAGVTQFPSHSVIEKGQTVTLRCDPISGHDNLYWYRRVMGKEIKFLLHFVKESKQDESGMPNNRFLAERTGGTYSTLKVQPAELEDSGVYFCASSQDRSQGAVMNTEAFFGQGTRLTVV.

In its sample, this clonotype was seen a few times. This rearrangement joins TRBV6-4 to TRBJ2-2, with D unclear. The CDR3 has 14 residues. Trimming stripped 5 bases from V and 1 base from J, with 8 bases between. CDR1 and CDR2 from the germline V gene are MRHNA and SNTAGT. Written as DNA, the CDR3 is TGTGCCAGCAGTCGGGCAGGGAACACCGGGGAGCTGTTTTTT. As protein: CASSRAGNTGELFF.

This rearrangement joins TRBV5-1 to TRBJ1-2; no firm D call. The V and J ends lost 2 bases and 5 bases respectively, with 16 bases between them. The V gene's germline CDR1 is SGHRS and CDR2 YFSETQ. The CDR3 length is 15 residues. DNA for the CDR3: TGCGCCAGCAGCTTTGATGTTGGACCAAATTATGGCTACACCTTC. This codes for CASSFDVGPNYGYTF.

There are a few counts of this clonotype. CDR3 in DNA: TGTGCCAGCTCACCACCGTCTTCTACCTATGGCTACACCTTC. It yields the protein CASSPPSSTYGYTF. The rearrangement joins TRBV18 to TRBJ1-2; D ambiguous. The CDR3 spans 14 residues. V lost 0 bases and J lost 4, with 9 bases in between. Germline V CDR1 and CDR2: KGHSH, LQKENI.

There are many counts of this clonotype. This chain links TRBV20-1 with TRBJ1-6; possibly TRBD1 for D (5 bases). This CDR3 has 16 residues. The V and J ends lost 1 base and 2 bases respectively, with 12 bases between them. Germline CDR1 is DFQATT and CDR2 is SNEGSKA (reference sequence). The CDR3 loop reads CSARAQGLPYNSPLHF. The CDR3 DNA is TGCAGTGCTAGAGCCCAGGGCTTACCCTATAATTCACCCCTCCACTTT.

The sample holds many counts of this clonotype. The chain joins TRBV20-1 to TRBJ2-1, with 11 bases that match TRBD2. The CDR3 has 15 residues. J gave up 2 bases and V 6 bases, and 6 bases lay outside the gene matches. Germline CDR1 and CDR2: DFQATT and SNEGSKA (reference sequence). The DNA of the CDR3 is TGCAGTGCATCCCAGACTAGCGGGGCCTACAATGAGCAGTTCTTC. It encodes CSASQTSGAYNEQFF.

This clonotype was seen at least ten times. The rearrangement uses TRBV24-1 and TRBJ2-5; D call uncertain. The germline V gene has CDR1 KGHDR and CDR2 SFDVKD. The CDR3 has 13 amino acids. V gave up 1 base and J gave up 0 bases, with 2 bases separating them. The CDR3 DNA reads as TGTGCCACCAGTGATTTATACCAAGAGACCCAGTACTTC. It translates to CATSDLYQETQYF.

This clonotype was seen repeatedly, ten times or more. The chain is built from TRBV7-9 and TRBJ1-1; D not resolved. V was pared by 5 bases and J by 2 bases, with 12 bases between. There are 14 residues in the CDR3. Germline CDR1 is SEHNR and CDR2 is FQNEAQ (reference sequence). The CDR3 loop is CASSLDGHNTEAFF. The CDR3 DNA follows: TGTGCCAGCAGCCTCGACGGGCATAACACTGAAGCTTTCTTT.

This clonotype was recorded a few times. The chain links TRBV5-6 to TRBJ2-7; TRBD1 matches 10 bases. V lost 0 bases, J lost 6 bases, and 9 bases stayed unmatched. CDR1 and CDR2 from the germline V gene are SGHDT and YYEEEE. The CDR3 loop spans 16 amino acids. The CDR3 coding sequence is TGTGCCAGCAGCTTGGGGCTGCCGGGACAGGGGACCGAGCAGTACGTC. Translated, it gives CASSLGLPGQGTEQYV.

As DNA, the CDR3 is TGTGCCAGCAGTGTAGAAGGGTCTGGGAACGAGCAGTACTTC. Translation: CASSVEGSGNEQYF. The chain recombines TRBV2 with TRBJ2-7, with unresolved D. V gave up 4 bases and J gave up 5 bases, with 15 bases separating them. There are 14 residues in the CDR3. Looked up from germline, CDR1 is SNHLY and CDR2 is FYNNEI.

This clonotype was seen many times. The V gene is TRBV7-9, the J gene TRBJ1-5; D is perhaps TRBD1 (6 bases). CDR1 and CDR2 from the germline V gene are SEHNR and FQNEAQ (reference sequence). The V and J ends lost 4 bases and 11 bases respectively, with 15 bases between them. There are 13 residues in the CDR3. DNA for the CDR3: TGTGCCAGCAGCTCAGGGGCGAGGGGGGCCCAGCATTTT. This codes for CASSSGARGAQHF.